This passage covers 20 T cell receptor beta chains from one sample sequenced in a study of OX40 agonist ivuxolimab in advanced cancers. The method was the immunoSEQ multiplex PCR assay. TCRdb re-hosts the immuneACCESS table, in-frame sequences only. Its copies lack some clones; in the studies checked, an unresolved V gene accounts for under half of them, and the cause for the rest is not known. Across this sample there are 60,000 or so clones, with 86% seen only once. The ten top clones hold roughly 3% of the sample. The input for sequencing was CD4+ or CD8+ T cells sorted from blood, taken in a trial of the OX40 agonist ivuxolimab. Receptor source: an adult with an advanced solid tumor such as melanoma, head and neck, liver or kidney cancer.

The chain uses TRBV28 and TRBJ1-2; 7 positions agree with TRBD1. With V trimmed by 4 bases and J by 5 bases, 7 bases remained unmatched. CDR1 and CDR2 (germline): MDHEN, SYDVKM. The CDR3 totals 14 residues. CDR3 coding DNA: TGTGCCAGCAGTTACCCCTCGACAGGGTATGGCTACACCTTC. It specifies CASSYPSTGYGYTF.

DNA of the CDR3: TGTGCCAGCAGTCAGGGGCGCACGACTAATGAAAAACTGTTTTTT. Translating gives CASSQGRTTNEKLFF. This rearrangement joins TRBV9 to TRBJ1-4, with D tentatively TRBD1 (6 bases). CDR3 length: 15 residues. Germline V gene lookup returns CDR1 SGDLS and CDR2 YYNGEE. The V and J ends lost 5 bases and 2 bases respectively, with 13 bases between them.

The CDR3 protein is CASSPGGNYEQYF. The CDR3 DNA sequence: TGCGCCAGCAGCCCAGGGGGGAACTACGAGCAGTACTTC. The chain uses TRBV5-1 and TRBJ2-7; a possible D gene is TRBD1 (7 bases). Looked up from germline, CDR1 is SGHRS and CDR2 is YFSETQ. V gave up 4 bases and J gave up 3 bases, with 11 bases separating them. This CDR3 has 13 residues.

The chain joins TRBV7-8 to TRBJ1-2, with TRBD1 matching over 8 bases. Trimming took 7 bases from V and 4 from J; bases not matched to a gene: 8. CDR1 SGHVS and CDR2 FQNEAQ come from the germline V gene. The CDR3 runs 14 residues. As DNA, the CDR3 is TGTGCCAGCAACTTGGACAGGGTCTCCTATGGCTACACCTTC. Translation: CASNLDRVSYGYTF.

The V call is TRBV11-2, the J call TRBJ1-1; D unclear. The CDR3 consists of 14 residues. Trimming removed 8 bases at V and 2 bases at J, with 15 bases between. Germline V lookup: CDR1 SGHAT, CDR2 FQNNGV. The CDR3 DNA follows: TGTGCCAGCTCTCGCGGAGGCCCCAACACTGAAGCTTTCTTT. Its protein product is CASSRGGPNTEAFF.

V and J are TRBV4-3 and TRBJ2-6; possible D gene TRBD2, 6 bases. V was clipped by 0 bases and J by 0 bases, with 9 bases between them. This CDR3 is 17 amino acids long. Germline V lookup: CDR1 LGHNA, CDR2 YSLEER. In DNA, the CDR3 is TGCGCCAGCAGCCAAGAGGGGACTCTCTCTGGGGCCAACGTCCTGACTTTC. Residues: CASSQEGTLSGANVLTF.

The chain joins TRBV11-1 to TRBJ2-7; D perhaps matches TRBD2 (6 bases). V was clipped by 6 bases and J by 6 bases, with 18 bases between them. The germline V gene encodes CDR1 SGHAT and CDR2 FQDESV (reference sequence). CDR3 length equals 14 residues. The CDR3 region has the DNA TGTGCCAGCAGATCTAGCCGGGGAGGTGGCGAGCAGTACTTC. This translates into CASRSSRGGGEQYF. Using reference TRBV11-1 and TRBJ2-7 for the parts outside the CDR3, the full variable domain is EAEVAQSPRYKITEKSQAVAFWCDPISGHATLYWYRQILGQGPELLVQFQDESVVDDSQLPKDRFSAERLKGVDSTLKIQPAELGDSAMYLCASRSSRGGGEQYFGPGTRLTVT.

The J gene is TRBJ2-6, the V gene TRBV11-3; D gene uncertain. V was shortened by 6 bases and J by 4 bases, with 4 bases between the two germline ends. The CDR3 spans 12 residues. CDR1 and CDR2 from the germline V gene are SGHNT and YENEEA. The CDR3 here is CASSPGANVLTF. In DNA, the CDR3 is TGTGCCAGCAGTCCCGGGGCCAACGTCCTGACTTTC.

V and J are TRBV5-1 and TRBJ1-4; no clear D gene. Germline values: CDR1 SGHRS, CDR2 YFSETQ. The CDR3 contains 13 residues. V was clipped by 1 base and J by 5 bases, with 6 bases between them. Here the CDR3 DNA reads TGCGCCAGCAGCTTGTTAGGGAATGAAAAACTGTTTTTT. It encodes CASSLLGNEKLFF. Supplemented by reference TRBV5-1 and TRBJ1-4, the full variable domain reads KAGVTQTPRYLIKTRGQQVTLSCSPISGHRSVSWYQQTPGQGLQFLFEYFSETQRNKGNFPGRFSGRQFSNSRSEMNVSTLELGDSALYLCASSLLGNEKLFFGSGTQLSVL.

The genes are TRBV6-5 and TRBJ1-2; no clear D gene. The germline V gene has CDR1 MNHEY and CDR2 SVGAGI. Trimming stripped 6 bases from V and 5 bases from J, with 10 bases between. The CDR3 covers 12 residues. As DNA, the CDR3 is TGTGCCAGCAGCCCCCAGTGGTATGGCTACACCTTC. Protein product: CASSPQWYGYTF.

This chain uses TRBV14 with TRBJ2-3; D not resolved. The germline CDR1 and CDR2 sequences are SGHDN and FVKESK. V was cut by 5 bases and J by 0 bases, with 3 bases left in between. The CDR3 extends over 12 amino acids. The CDR3 nucleotides are TGTGCCAGCAGCGCTAGCACAGATACGCAGTATTTT. It codes for CASSASTDTQYF.

V and J are TRBV4-2 and TRBJ2-3, with 8 bases lining up with TRBD1. The V segment lost 7 bases and the J segment 9 bases; nucleotides outside the gene matches: 6. CDR3 size: 12 residues. CDR1 is LGHNA, CDR2 YNFKEQ, per germline. This CDR3 is CASTTDRVTQYF. In nucleotides, the CDR3 is TGTGCCAGCACCACGGACAGGGTGACGCAGTATTTT.

The V gene is TRBV19, the J gene TRBJ1-5; no reliable D call. Germline CDR1 LNHDA, CDR2 SQIVND (reference sequence). The V end was cut by 7 bases, the J end by 7 bases, with 20 bases between. CDR3 length equals 15 residues. CDR3 DNA sequence: TGTGCCAGTACCACTAGGAGGGATCTCGGGCAGCCCCAGCATTTT. Encoded protein: CASTTRRDLGQPQHF.

The gene calls are TRBV6-4 and TRBJ1-1, with D tentatively TRBD1 (6 bases). The CDR3 consists of 13 residues. V lost 4 bases and J lost 6, with 12 bases in between. Per germline, CDR1 MRHNA and CDR2 SNTAGT. CDR3 in DNA: TGTGCCAGCAGTGCCACAGGGTACTCTGAAGCTTTCTTT. This translates into CASSATGYSEAFF.

The chain carries TRBV6-5 and TRBJ1-2; D gene ambiguous. Germline V gives CDR1 MNHEY, CDR2 SVGAGI. V was trimmed by 5 bases and J by 1 base, leaving 8 bases between them. This CDR3 contains 13 residues. The CDR3 DNA sequence: TGTGCCAGCAGTGTAGAGGGTAACTATGGCTACACCTTC. Translated, it gives CASSVEGNYGYTF.

The chain has TRBV5-6 and TRBJ2-7; no reliable D call. The germline gives CDR1 SGHDT, CDR2 YYEEEE. The CDR3 has 11 amino acids. The V and J ends lost 5 bases and 9 bases respectively, with 12 bases between them. DNA of the CDR3: TGTGCCAGCAGTTCAGGACCAAGGCAGTACTTC. Protein sequence: CASSSGPRQYF.

The CDR3 nucleotides read TGTGCCAGCAGCGCCGGGCGGGGGCGGAACACTGAAGCTTTCTTT. Its translation is CASSAGRGRNTEAFF. The chain combines TRBV7-9 with TRBJ1-1, with a possible D match to TRBD1 (6 bases). The ends were cut back, 5 bases at V and 1 base at J, with 14 bases in the middle. This CDR3 spans 15 amino acids. Looked up from germline, CDR1 is SEHNR and CDR2 is FQNEAQ (reference sequence).

The chain links TRBV10-3 to TRBJ2-7; unclear D gene. In germline, CDR1 is ENHRY, CDR2 SYGVKD. V was shortened by 3 bases and J by 0 bases, with 9 bases between the two germline ends. This CDR3 is built from 14 residues. The CDR3 region is CAISDHRSSYEQYF. DNA for the CDR3: TGTGCCATCAGTGATCATCGGAGCTCCTACGAGCAGTACTTC.

The J gene is TRBJ1-1, the V gene TRBV19, with 7 nucleotides matching TRBD1. The germline V gene has CDR1 LNHDA and CDR2 SQIVND (reference sequence). The CDR3 spans 14 residues. Unmatched junction bases numbered 9, after V lost 9 bases and J lost 2 bases. The CDR3 reads CASLRDSSNTEAFF. The CDR3 DNA reads TGTGCCAGCCTCCGGGACAGTTCTAACACTGAAGCTTTCTTT.

This clone showed up just a few times. The rearrangement joins TRBV4-1 to TRBJ1-6; weak D call: TRBD1 (5 bases). The germline V and J ends were trimmed by 0 bases and 7 bases, with 16 bases remaining between them. The CDR3 runs to 17 residues. The germline V gene encodes CDR1 MGHRA and CDR2 YSYEKL. The CDR3 is CASSQDLGGRRNSPLHF. CDR3 bases: TGCGCCAGCAGCCAAGATCTCGGGGGAAGGAGGAATTCACCCCTCCACTTT.